This TCR beta chain was recorded in a study of cytomegalovirus exposure and HLA in healthy donors. Study background: A prior analysis found 117 million unique TCR beta sequences from roughly 180 million T cells.

In the PCR, 60 Vbeta and 13 Jbeta primers were used. Under the authors' procedure: The count from a later analysis was 79 million or so unique TCR beta chains, roughly 11 million of them shared. Repertoires were generated with immunoSEQ multiplex PCR, while TCRdb's copy carries only in-frame clones and drops some. The V and J calls and clone size come from that table; D and trimming were worked out from the DNA. The sample gives about 140,000 clones, about three quarters of which show up once; less than 2% is in the top ten. This clone was seen only once. Its specificity is not known. The germline CDR1 and CDR2 sequences are SGHRS and YFSETQ. V was pared by 2 bases and J by 1 base, with 6 bases of the junction left unmatched. This CDR3 region has 15 residues. Whole-study results and caveats: V- and J-gene trimming in TCR beta was tied to a missense DCLRE1C variant by an analysis performed later. The authors reported that TCR beta sequences could predict HLA-A and HLA-B alleles. These predictions were accurate for most subjects in the first cohort.

This sequence was found in a man in his forties in good health and CMV-seronegative. This chain joins TRBV5-1 and TRBJ2-7, with 7 bases that match TRBD1. The sample consisted of PBMCs. In DNA form, the CDR3 reads TGCGCCAGCAGCTTTTCGACAGGGCCTTCCTACGAGCAGTACTTC. Translation: CASSFSTGPSYEQYF.